This entry lists 20 T cell receptor beta chains sequenced from one sample in a study of shared clonotypes between healthy human individuals. Profiled with immunoSEQ multiplex PCR; TCRdb holds only in-frame clones, not every one. The sample consists of 2,500,000 or so clones, roughly 90% of them appearing once. Sequences were obtained from naive CD4+ T cells from PBMCs. The subset here: CD45RA+ positively selected. The receptors originated from a man between 18 and 29 years old in good health. Some clones in this sample may be carry-over from other donors' samples.

This sequence joins TRBV28 and TRBJ2-2; 7 nucleotides line up with TRBD1. This CDR3 is 14 amino acids long. The V gene end was trimmed by 6 bases and the J gene end by 4 bases; junction bases not matched to a gene: 5. Germline V CDR1 and CDR2: MDHEN, SYDVKM. The CDR3 sequence: CASRPGQATGELFF. As DNA, the CDR3 is TGTGCCAGCAGACCAGGACAGGCCACCGGGGAGCTGTTTTTT.

J is TRBJ2-3 and V is TRBV4-1; tentatively, D is TRBD2 (6 bases). The V and J ends lost 6 bases and 4 bases respectively, with 14 bases between them. This CDR3 contains 14 residues. Germline loops: CDR1 MGHRA, CDR2 YSYEKL. The CDR3 bases are TGCGCCAGCAGGAAAGGCGGGAACTCAGATACGCAGTATTTT. Its translation is CASRKGGNSDTQYF.

The CDR3 spells CASRVTGGDYGYTF. For the CDR3, the DNA is TGTGCCAGCAGGGTGACAGGGGGGGACTATGGCTACACCTTC. V is TRBV6-5 and J is TRBJ1-2; 9 bases agree with TRBD1. Germline V gene lookup returns CDR1 MNHEY and CDR2 SVGAGI. J gave up 3 bases and V 6 bases, and 5 bases lay outside the gene matches. The CDR3 runs to 14 residues.

The chain carries TRBV25-1 and TRBJ2-1; D unclear. Germline V gene sequence: CDR1 MGHDK, CDR2 SYGVNS. This CDR3 is built from 14 residues. The V end lost 5 bases, the J end lost 9 bases, and 17 bases lay between the germline ends. In nucleotides, the CDR3 is TGTGCCAGCAGTTCACCCACCCTCCGCAGTGAGCAGTTCTTC. It encodes CASSSPTLRSEQFF.

The J gene is TRBJ1-5, the V gene TRBV7-8; 10 bases line up with TRBD1. Trimming cost V 4 bases and J 0 bases; bases outside gene matches: 3. In germline, CDR1 is SGHVS, CDR2 FQNEAQ. The CDR3 spans 16 residues. The DNA for the CDR3 is TGTGCCAGCAGCTGGACAGGGGGGAATAGCAATCAGCCCCAGCATTTT. Residues: CASSWTGGNSNQPQHF.

This sequence joins TRBV5-4 and TRBJ2-2, with TRBD1 matching 9 bases. CDR3 length: 16 amino acids. The V gene end was trimmed by 5 bases and the J gene end by 2 bases; junction bases not matched to a gene: 7. CDR1 is SGHNT, CDR2 YYREEE, per germline (reference sequence). CDR3 nucleotide sequence: TGTGCCAGCAGGGTCGACAGGGGGGGAAACACCGGGGAGCTGTTTTTT. It yields the protein CASRVDRGGNTGELFF.

This rearrangement joins TRBV5-6 to TRBJ2-1, with TRBD2 identical over 9 bases. The V segment lost 5 bases and the J segment 3 bases; nucleotides outside the gene matches: 6. Germline V gene lookup returns CDR1 SGHDT and CDR2 YYEEEE. The CDR3 spans 15 residues. The CDR3 DNA is TGTGCCAGCAGAACGGTAGCGGGAGTCTACAATGAGCAGTTCTTC. It translates to CASRTVAGVYNEQFF.

The V gene is TRBV7-9, the J gene TRBJ2-3; D tentatively reads TRBD1 or TRBD2 (5 bases each). The CDR3 has 15 residues. The germline V gene has CDR1 SEHNR and CDR2 FQNEAQ (reference sequence). V was clipped by 5 bases and J by 5 bases, with 17 bases between them. The DNA for the CDR3 is TGTGCCAGCAGCCCCGGTGGCTTGAGGGGAGATACGCAGTATTTT. It is translated as CASSPGGLRGDTQYF.

The chain combines TRBV29-1 with TRBJ2-3; 8 nucleotides match TRBD1. The germline V gene encodes CDR1 SQVTM and CDR2 ANQGSEA. CDR3 length equals 12 residues. V shed 7 bases, J shed 11 bases, and the junction held 11 bases outside the gene matches. The CDR3 coding sequence is TGCAGCGCTCTTATTGGGACAGGTTTGCAGTATTTT. Translating it yields CSALIGTGLQYF.

Concerning this clone itself: This CDR3 is also generated by other DNA sequences in the sample. This chain links TRBV29-1 with TRBJ1-5; D is uncertain. V lost 4 bases to trimming and J lost 0 bases, with 7 bases between them. The CDR3 is made up of 13 amino acids. In germline, CDR1 is SQVTM, CDR2 ANQGSEA. CDR3 sequence reads: CSVGRDSNQPQHF. The DNA of the CDR3 is TGCAGCGTTGGGAGGGATAGCAATCAGCCCCAGCATTTT.

V is TRBV9 and J is TRBJ2-1; 9 bases line up with TRBD2. V lost 0 bases to trimming and J lost 3 bases; unmatched junction nucleotides: 7. The CDR3 has 17 amino acids. Germline assignment: CDR1 SGDLS and CDR2 YYNGEE. This CDR3 reads CASSVDSEAGGYNEQFF. CDR3 DNA sequence: TGTGCCAGCAGCGTAGATTCTGAAGCGGGAGGCTACAATGAGCAGTTCTTC.

The chain carries TRBV6-1 and TRBJ2-7, with 8 bases fitting TRBD1. Per germline, CDR1 MNHNS and CDR2 SASEGT. V lost 6 bases to trimming and J lost 0 bases; unmatched junction nucleotides: 4. The CDR3 runs 14 residues. The CDR3 here is CASRTGQASYEQYF. CDR3 sequence (DNA): TGTGCCAGCAGGACGGGACAGGCCTCCTACGAGCAGTACTTC.

The chain employs TRBV7-9 and TRBJ1-1, with no clear D. Germline V gene data show CDR1 as SEHNR and CDR2 as FQNEAQ (reference sequence). Trimming cost V 0 bases and J 4 bases, with 15 bases left between them. The CDR3 spans 16 residues. The DNA for the CDR3 is TGTGCCAGCAGCTTAGCCGGTAGGCATTCCAGCACTGAAGCTTTCTTT. Protein sequence: CASSLAGRHSSTEAFF.

With regard to this clone: The junction shows a germline mismatch at one end, possibly a read error. The chain combines TRBV4-2 with TRBJ1-6, with D perhaps matching TRBD1 (5 bases). CDR1 is LGHNA, CDR2 YNFKEQ, per germline. This CDR3 has 13 amino acids. In nucleotides, the CDR3 is TGTGCCAGCAGCGAAGAAGGGGCCTCACCCCTCCACTTT. Amino acids: CASSEEGASPLHF.

This chain uses TRBV28 with TRBJ2-3; D is unclear. Germline CDR1 is MDHEN and CDR2 is SYDVKM. Trimming stripped 5 bases from V and 8 bases from J, with 17 bases between. CDR3 length: 14 residues. CDR3 in amino acids: CASSTPVEASTQYF. The CDR3, as DNA: TGTGCCAGCAGTACGCCGGTGGAAGCTAGTACGCAGTATTTT.

The J gene is TRBJ2-1, the V gene TRBV7-3; 9 positions agree with TRBD2. After removal of 8 bases from V and 6 bases from J, the junction contained 11 bases not matched to a gene. From germline, CDR1 is SGHTA and CDR2 FQGTGA. There are 15 residues in the CDR3. DNA of the CDR3: TGTGCCAGCCACCTCTCCGGTAGCGGGAGCAATGAGCAGTTCTTC. Translating it yields CASHLSGSGSNEQFF. Together with reference TRBV7-3 and TRBJ2-1, the CDR3 gives the full variable domain: GAGVSQTPSNKVTEKGKYVELRCDPISGHTALYWYRQSLGQGPEFLIYFQGTGAADDSGLPNDRFFAVRPEGSVSTLKIQRTERGDSAVYLCASHLSGSGSNEQFFGPGTRLTVL.

The chain couples TRBV28 to TRBJ1-4; D might be TRBD1 (6 bases). V lost 6 bases and J 0 bases, leaving 8 bases between the germline ends. CDR1 and CDR2 (germline): MDHEN, SYDVKM. This CDR3 has 14 amino acids. CDR3 in amino acids: CASSHRATNEKLFF. CDR3 DNA: TGTGCCAGCAGCCACAGGGCAACTAATGAAAAACTGTTTTTT.

The chain recombines TRBV5-1 with TRBJ2-1; D not resolved. This CDR3 has 13 amino acids. CDR1 and CDR2 from the germline V gene are SGHRS and YFSETQ. V was trimmed by 6 bases and J by 8 bases, leaving 15 bases between them. CDR3 residues: CASTDLGGDEQFF. CDR3 DNA: TGCGCCAGCACCGATCTGGGCGGCGATGAGCAGTTCTTC.

The chain employs TRBV5-1 and TRBJ2-7; D tentatively fits TRBD1 or TRBD2 (7 bases each). This CDR3 has 15 amino acids. Looked up from germline, CDR1 is SGHRS and CDR2 is YFSETQ. Trimming cost V 0 bases and J 6 bases, with 16 bases left between them. The CDR3, as DNA: TGCGCCAGCAGCTTGGAACAGGGGAGGGGTCGCGAGCAGTACTTC. Its protein product is CASSLEQGRGREQYF.

The rearrangement links TRBV10-3 to TRBJ1-2; tentative D call: TRBD1 (5 bases). The CDR3 sequence is 13 residues long. Germline CDR1 ENHRY, CDR2 SYGVKD. V gave up 5 bases and J gave up 1 base, with 8 bases separating them. CDR3 amino acids: CAISSTDNYGYTF. The CDR3 bases are TGTGCCATCAGTTCGACAGATAACTATGGCTACACCTTC.